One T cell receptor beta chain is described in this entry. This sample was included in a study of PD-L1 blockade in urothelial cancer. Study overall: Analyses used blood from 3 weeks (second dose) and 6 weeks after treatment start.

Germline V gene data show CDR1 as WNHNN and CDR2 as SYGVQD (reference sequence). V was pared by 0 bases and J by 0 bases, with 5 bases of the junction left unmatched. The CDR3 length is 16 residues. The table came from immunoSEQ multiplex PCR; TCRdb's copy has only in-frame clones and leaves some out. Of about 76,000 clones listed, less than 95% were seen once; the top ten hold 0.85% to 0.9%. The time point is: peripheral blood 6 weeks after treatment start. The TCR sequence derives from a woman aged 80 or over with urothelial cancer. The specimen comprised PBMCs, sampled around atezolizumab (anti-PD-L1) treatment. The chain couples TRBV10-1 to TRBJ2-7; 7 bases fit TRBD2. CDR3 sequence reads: CASSESGLAVSYEQYF. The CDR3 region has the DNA TGCGCCAGCAGTGAGTCTGGCCTAGCGGTCTCCTACGAGCAGTACTTC.